This T cell receptor (beta chain) was sequenced during a study of shared clonotypes between healthy human individuals. About the study: CD8 memory received one plate per donor, CD8 naive two, CD4 memory three and CD4 naive three. Study-level points and caveats: Generally, naive subsets came out with larger estimated richness than memory subsets.

CDR1 SGHAT and CDR2 FQNNGV come from the germline V gene. CDR3 size: 17 residues. V shed 1 base, J shed 4 bases, and the junction held 4 bases outside the gene matches. Clones were sequenced by immunoSEQ multiplex PCR, and TCRdb holds only the in-frame ones, with some missing. The data contain hundreds of thousands of clones, about three quarters of them seen just once; the ten biggest clones take up about 1.8%. To note about this clone: Antigen unknown.

Sequences were obtained from memory CD4+ T cells sorted from blood. The subset denotes: CD45RA-negative fraction. The chain has TRBV11-2 and TRBJ2-5; 15 nucleotides match TRBD2. The clonotype originates from a woman in her twenties or thirties in good health. The CDR3 sequence: CASSLVWGLAGGETQYF. As DNA, the CDR3 is TGTGCCAGCAGCTTAGTTTGGGGACTAGCGGGAGGAGAGACCCAGTACTTC.